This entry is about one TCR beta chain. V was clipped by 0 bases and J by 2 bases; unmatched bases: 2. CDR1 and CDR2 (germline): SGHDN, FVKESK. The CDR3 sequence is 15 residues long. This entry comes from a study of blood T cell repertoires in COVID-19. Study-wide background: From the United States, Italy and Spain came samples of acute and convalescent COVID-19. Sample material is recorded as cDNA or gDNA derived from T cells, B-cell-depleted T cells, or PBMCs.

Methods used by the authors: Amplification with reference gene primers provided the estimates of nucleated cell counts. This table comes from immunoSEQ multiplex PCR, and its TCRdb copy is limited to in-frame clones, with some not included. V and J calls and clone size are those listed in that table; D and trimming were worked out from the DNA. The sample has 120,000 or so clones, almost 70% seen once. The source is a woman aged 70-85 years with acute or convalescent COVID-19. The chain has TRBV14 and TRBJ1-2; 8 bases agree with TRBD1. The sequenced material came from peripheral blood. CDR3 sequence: CASSQDWTGNYGYTF. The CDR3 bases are TGTGCCAGCAGCCAAGATTGGACAGGGAACTATGGCTACACCTTC.